The next 18 T cell receptor beta chains were all read from a single sample in a study of CD8+ T cells in alopecia areata. Extracted from the samples, RNA was reverse transcribed into cDNA to serve as the sequencing template. Measured with immunoSEQ multiplex PCR; TCRdb has only the in-frame clones, and not every one. The sample has 90,000 to 130,000 clones, none seen only once. Sequencing used lesional skin. These receptors were obtained from a C3H/HeJ mouse with alopecia areata. The MHC haplotype recorded for the strain is H2-k.

This clone has ten or more counts. Gene names and germline refer to mouse. The missing CDR3 end, 4 residues past where the read stops, is filled in from the germline J gene. The genes are TRBV13-1 and TRBJ2-7; TRBD2 matches at 8 bases. The trim removed 5 bases at V and 3 bases at J, leaving 4 bases unmatched. CDR3 length equals 13 residues. The V gene's germline CDR1 is NSHNY and CDR2 SYGAGN. Here the CDR3 reads CASRYWGNYEQYF. The CDR3 DNA, read in part, is TGTGCCAGCAGGTACTGGGGGAACTAT.

To note about this clone: The listed genes are named as in mouse. The sequence runs out 4 residues before the end of the CDR3; the remainder is reconstructed from the germline J gene. This rearrangement joins TRBV1 to TRBJ2-1, with 8 bases identical to TRBD1. This CDR3 contains 16 residues. The germline CDR1 and CDR2 sequences are NSQYPW and LRSPGD (reference sequence). CDR3 region: CTCSADDTGGEAEQFF. CDR3 DNA, as far as it was read: TGCACCTGCAGTGCAGATGACACAGGGGGAGAGGCT.

Comment on this clone: These gene names are mouse names. The read terminates 4 residues before the CDR3 end, so the remaining end is supplied by the germline J gene. The chain carries TRBV13-2 and TRBJ2-1; D is possibly TRBD1 (5 bases). Germline V gene lookup returns CDR1 NNHNN and CDR2 SYGAGS (reference sequence). The CDR3 is 12 amino acids. The CDR3 spells CASGDREAEQFF. Incomplete CDR3 DNA: TGTGCCAGCGGTGACAGGGAAGCT.

This clone came up a few times. The gene names here belong to mouse. Read data end 4 residues before the CDR3 end; the end is taken from the germline J gene. The chain employs TRBV19 and TRBJ2-1, with 7 bases aligning to TRBD1. The CDR3 runs 13 residues. Germline-derived CDR1 and CDR2 are FNHDT and SITEND (reference sequence). V dropped 5 bases and J dropped 6; count of bases not matched to a gene: 5. The CDR3 here is CASSPGTVAEQFF. The covered CDR3 bases are TGTGCCAGCAGCCCGGGGACAGTTGCT.

A word on this clone: The listed genes are named as in mouse. Sequencing ends 4 residues short of the CDR3 end; the germline J gene provides the rest. The V gene is TRBV13-2, the J gene TRBJ2-1; 11 bases are shared with TRBD2. This CDR3 has 13 amino acids. Germline V CDR1 and CDR2: NNHNN, SYGAGS (reference sequence). The junction had 1 base not matched to a gene; V was cut back by 5 bases and J by 6 bases. The CDR3 sequence: CASGLGGRAEQFF. The DNA read from the CDR3 is TGTGCCAGCGGACTGGGGGGGCGTGCT.

Details on this clone: The listed genes are named as in mouse. The read terminates 4 residues before the CDR3 end, so the remaining end is supplied by the germline J gene. The chain links TRBV1 to TRBJ2-7; TRBD1 matches 7 bases. The CDR3 sequence is 15 residues long. From germline, CDR1 is NSQYPW and CDR2 LRSPGD (reference sequence). J was trimmed by 3 bases and V by 0 bases; bases with no gene match: 5. The CDR3 sequence is CTCSADSRQGYEQYF. Incomplete CDR3 DNA: TGCACCTGCAGTGCAGATTCGCGACAGGGCTAT.

As regards this clone: Genes here carry mouse names. The read ends 4 residues shy of where the CDR3 ends; the end is completed using the germline J gene. The chain combines TRBV1 with TRBJ2-4; D may be TRBD1 (5 bases). Per germline, CDR1 NSQYPW and CDR2 LRSPGD (reference sequence). The CDR3 has 14 amino acids. This CDR3 reads CTCSADPGKNTLYF. The sequenced part of the CDR3 DNA is TGCACCTGCAGTGCAGATCCAGGGAAAAAC.

About this clone: The genes are named according to mouse. The read stops 4 residues short of the end of the CDR3; the missing end is completed from the germline J gene. This chain connects TRBV17 to TRBJ1-2, with 9 bases that match TRBD1. There are 15 residues in the CDR3. The germline gives CDR1 MNHDT, CDR2 YYDKIL. V lost 5 bases to trimming and J lost 3 bases; unmatched junction nucleotides: 7. The CDR3 spells CASSSGTGRDSDYTF. CDR3 bases read: TGTGCTAGCAGTTCCGGGACAGGGAGGGACTCC. The full variable domain, with the rest looked up from reference TRBV17 and TRBJ1-2, is DTTVKQNPRYKLARVGKPVNLICSQTMNHDTMYWYQKKPNQAPKLLLFYYDKILNREADTFEKFQSSRPNNSFCSLYIGSAGLEYSAMYLCASSSGTGRDSDYTFGSGTRLLVI.

This clone was recorded a few times. The gene names here belong to mouse. The sequenced fragment ends 4 residues before the CDR3 boundary, so the rest is inferred from the germline J gene. The V and J genes are TRBV13-3 and TRBJ2-2; 10 bases match TRBD2. The CDR3 has 15 residues. Germline assignment: CDR1 NNHDY and CDR2 SYVADS. J lost 4 bases, V lost 5 bases, and 5 bases had no gene match. The CDR3 sequence is CASRWTGGFTGQLYF. CDR3 bases read: TGTGCCAGCAGGTGGACTGGGGGCTTCACCGGG.

This clone was seen more than once but under ten times. Mouse gene names and germline throughout. The read stops 4 residues short of the end of the CDR3; the missing end is completed from the germline J gene. This chain joins TRBV1 and TRBJ2-1; maybe TRBD1 (5 bases). The CDR3 contains 16 residues. Per germline, CDR1 NSQYPW and CDR2 LRSPGD (reference sequence). Trimming cost V 0 bases and J 6 bases, with 15 bases left between them. The CDR3 bases that were read are TGCACCTGCAGTGCAGATCTCCCCGGGAGGGGTGCT. Amino acid sequence: CTCSADLPGRGA. The full CDR3 is CTCSADLPGRGAEQFF.

This clone occurred a few times. Genes here carry mouse names. With the read ending 4 residues before the CDR3 end, the germline J gene is used to fill in that end. This chain connects TRBV1 to TRBJ2-7, with D unclear. CDR1 and CDR2 from the germline V gene are NSQYPW and LRSPGD (reference sequence). CDR3 length equals 13 residues. V lost 1 base, J lost 1 base, and 5 bases lay in between. The covered CDR3 bases are TGCACCTGCAGTGCAGCATGGTCCTAT. Protein sequence: CTCSAAWSY. The CDR3 reads in full as CTCSAAWSYEQYF.

This clone was observed many times. The gene symbols are mouse symbols. The covered CDR3 bases are TGTGCCAGCAGGCCTGGGGGGCCCTATGCT. Amino acid sequence: CASRPGGPYA. Given in full, the CDR3 is CASRPGGPYAEQFF. The J gene is TRBJ2-1, the V gene TRBV13-3, with 8 bases fitting TRBD2. The DNA ends 4 residues before the CDR3 does, and the rest of the CDR3 is filled in from the germline J gene. There are 14 residues in the CDR3. CDR1 and CDR2 (germline): NNHDY, SYVADS. Trimming cost V 5 bases and J 3 bases; bases outside gene matches: 4.

For this clone: At residue 13, the TCRdb protein departs from the DNA translation, so the protein shown here was derived from the DNA itself. Germline and genes: mouse. The CDR3 end lies 3 residues beyond the end of the read and is filled in from the germline J gene. The chain joins TRBV1 to TRBJ1-3, with 10 bases identical to TRBD1. The CDR3 is 16 amino acids. Germline-derived CDR1 and CDR2 are NSQYPW and LRSPGD (reference sequence). J lost 0 bases, V lost 4 bases, and 3 bases had no gene match. CDR3 sequence: CTCSETGGHSGNTLYF. Incomplete CDR3 DNA: TGCACCTGCAGTGAGACAGGGGGCCATTCTGGAAATACG. Full variable domain (missing parts from reference TRBV1 and TRBJ1-3): VTLLEQNPRWRLVPRGQAVNLRCILKNSQYPWMSWYQQDLQKQLQWLFTLRSPGDKEVKSLPGADYLATRVTDTELRLQVANMSQGRTLYCTCSETGGHSGNTLYFGEGSRLIVV.

Regarding this clone: Mouse gene names and germline throughout. The read comes to an end 4 residues before the CDR3 does, leaving the germline J gene to fill in the end. The rearrangement joins TRBV17 to TRBJ1-1; 7 nucleotides line up with TRBD1. V gave up 4 bases and J gave up 0 bases; unmatched junction bases: 11. The CDR3 is 17 amino acids. In germline, CDR1 is MNHDT, CDR2 YYDKIL. CDR3 residues: CASSKTGKGNANTEVFF. The CDR3 bases that were read are TGTGCTAGCAGTAAGACAGGGAAGGGAAATGCAAACACA.

Remarks on this clone: Genes and germline come from the mouse. Read sequence stops 4 residues before the CDR3 end, and the germline J gene provides the missing end. The chain recombines TRBV17 with TRBJ2-1, with a weak D call TRBD1 (6 bases). V was trimmed by 4 bases and J by 1 base, leaving 11 bases between them. Per germline, CDR1 MNHDT and CDR2 YYDKIL. This CDR3 has 15 amino acids. CDR3 protein: CASSNLTGNYAEQFF. CDR3 DNA, as far as it was read: TGTGCTAGCAGTAACCTGACAGGAAACTATGCT.

This clone showed up just a few times. Gene names are mouse gene names. The CDR3 goes on 4 residues after the read ends, and that part is filled in from the germline J gene. This chain links TRBV17 with TRBJ2-1; 10 bases are a match to TRBD1. The germline gives CDR1 MNHDT, CDR2 YYDKIL. The CDR3 extends over 16 amino acids. The DNA read from the CDR3 is TGTGCTAGCAGTAGAGATGGGGACAGGGGAGGGGCT. This encodes CASSRDGDRGGA. The entire CDR3 reads CASSRDGDRGGAEQFF. Full variable domain (missing parts from reference TRBV17 and TRBJ2-1): DTTVKQNPRYKLARVGKPVNLICSQTMNHDTMYWYQKKPNQAPKLLLFYYDKILNREADTFEKFQSSRPNNSFCSLYIGSAGLEYSAMYLCASSRDGDRGGAEQFFGPGTRLTVL.

This clone was counted at least ten times. Gene and germline names: mouse. The CDR3 is cut off 4 residues early in the read; its end comes from the germline J gene. The rearrangement joins TRBV13-3 to TRBJ2-7; 7 positions match TRBD1. In germline, CDR1 is NNHDY, CDR2 SYVADS. The CDR3 sequence is 14 residues long. V shed 5 bases, J shed 2 bases, and the junction held 7 bases outside the gene matches. CDR3 protein: CASSPGTAPYEQYF. CDR3 DNA (partial): TGTGCCAGCAGCCCCGGGACAGCCCCCTAT.

As regards this clone: Mouse gene names apply. The read falls 4 residues short of the CDR3 end, and the missing part is taken from the germline J gene. This chain links TRBV13-3 with TRBJ2-7; TRBD2 is a possible D gene (6 bases). Per the germline V gene, CDR1 is NNHDY and CDR2 is SYVADS. The length of the CDR3 is 14 residues. The part of the CDR3 DNA that was read is TGTGCCAGCAGTGATGCTCCTGGGGATTAT. Translating it yields CASSDAPGDY. The entire CDR3 protein reads CASSDAPGDYEQYF.